The 14 T cell receptor beta chains below all came from one sample that was sequenced in a study of T cells in Graves' hyperthyroidism and ophthalmopathy (dated by TCRdb to between 2018 and 2021). The library was made by multiplex PCR. Sequencing used an Illumina HiSeq 2000. TCR beta CDR3 regions were amplified from RNA transcripts. The first round of RT-PCR for the TCR CDR3 was performed with the HTBI primer set and the Qiagen OneStep RT-PCR kit. Using fastp at Q25 and MiXCR, TCRdb reprocessed the public reads and kept productive beta chains. Duplicate CDR3 protein sequences are folded into a single record with the most common DNA and genes. Here the sample has hundreds of thousands of distinct CDR3 sequences; 38% occur a single time. The top ten hold approximately 8.7% of the sample. The sequencing sample was made of blood. The receptor source for this set is a man between 18 and 35 years old with Graves' hyperthyroidism.

In the case of this clonotype: Sequence at one end of the junction differs from germline and may be a read error. The rearrangement links TRBV20-1 to TRBJ1-5; weak D call: TRBD1 (5 bases). Germline V gene data show CDR1 as DFQATT and CDR2 as SNEGSKA (reference sequence). CDR3 length equals 14 residues. Written as DNA, the CDR3 is TGCAGTGCTAGAGAAGGGGCCAACAATCAGCCTCAGCATTTT. This gives the protein CSAREGANNQPQHF.

The table lists this clonotype with a few counts. V usage is TRBV9 and J usage is TRBJ1-3; D is unresolved. The CDR3 length is 17 residues. Trimming took 0 bases from V and 0 from J, leaving 13 bases between them. Germline V lookup: CDR1 SGDLS, CDR2 YYNGEE. The CDR3 nucleotides are TGTGCCAGCAGCGTAGGGGCTAGGAAAAGCTCTGGAAACACCATATATTTT. It is translated as CASSVGARKSSGNTIYF.

The sample holds many counts of this clonotype. This chain connects TRBV24-1 to TRBJ2-6; possible D gene TRBD2, 6 bases. Trimming removed 2 bases from V and 3 bases from J, with 19 bases in between. The CDR3 sequence is 19 residues long. Germline values: CDR1 KGHDR, CDR2 SFDVKD. The CDR3 protein is CATSDSRQWRDIGANVLTF. The CDR3 coding sequence is TGTGCCACCAGTGATTCACGACAGTGGCGGGATATTGGGGCCAACGTCCTGACTTTC.

The table lists this clonotype with a few counts. The V gene is TRBV4-2, the J gene TRBJ1-2; D not certain. The CDR3 has 13 amino acids. The germline gives CDR1 LGHNA, CDR2 YNFKEQ. Deletions cut 3 bases from V and 6 bases from J, with 11 bases between. Here the CDR3 reads CASSQETLDGYTF. CDR3 DNA: TGTGCCAGCAGCCAGGAGACGTTGGATGGCTACACCTTC.

This clonotype showed up many times. This chain connects TRBV15 to TRBJ2-7; a weak D match, TRBD2 (7 bases). The V and J ends lost 1 base and 2 bases respectively, with 18 bases between them. The CDR3 runs to 17 residues. Germline lookup yields CDR1 LNHNV and CDR2 YYDKDF (reference sequence). Here the CDR3 reads CATSRVRGSSGPYEQYF. The CDR3 bases are TGTGCCACCAGCAGAGTGAGGGGGTCTAGCGGTCCCTACGAGCAGTACTTC.

CDR3 region: CASSQDRTIGETQYF. The CDR3 DNA reads TGCGCCAGCAGCCAAGATCGGACTATCGGAGAGACCCAGTACTTC. The rearrangement joins TRBV4-3 to TRBJ2-5, with a weak D call TRBD2 (6 bases). The CDR3 is made up of 15 amino acids. The germline gives CDR1 LGHNA, CDR2 YSLEER. Trimming stripped 0 bases from V and 4 bases from J, with 12 bases between.

In its sample, this clonotype was seen many times. The genes are TRBV7-2 and TRBJ2-2; no firm D call. The germline V gene encodes CDR1 SGHTA and CDR2 FQGNSA. This CDR3 comprises 13 residues. Deletions cut 5 bases from V and 7 bases from J, with 11 bases between. The CDR3 nucleotides read TGTGCCAGCAGCCCGAGGCCGCGCGGGGAGCTGTTTTTT. This encodes CASSPRPRGELFF.

This clonotype showed up just a few times. The CDR3 loop reads CASSEGYSGNTIYF. CDR3 nucleotides: TGTGCCAGCAGTGAAGGGTACTCTGGAAACACCATATATTTT. The chain joins TRBV2 to TRBJ1-3; D gene uncertain. CDR3 length: 14 amino acids. Germline assignment: CDR1 SNHLY and CDR2 FYNNEI. Trimming stripped 1 base from V and 0 bases from J, with 4 bases between.

At least ten counts were recorded for this clonotype. The rearrangement uses TRBV2 and TRBJ1-1; D possibly corresponds to TRBD1 (6 bases). Trimming removed 7 bases at V and 4 bases at J, with 16 bases between. CDR3 length: 14 residues. Germline V lookup: CDR1 SNHLY, CDR2 FYNNEI. The CDR3 loop reads CASTILSQGTEAFF. The CDR3 DNA reads as TGTGCCAGCACTATCTTATCACAGGGCACTGAAGCTTTCTTT.

This chain links TRBV7-2 with TRBJ1-5; maybe TRBD1 (5 bases). V lost 0 bases, J lost 8 bases, and 11 bases lay in between. Looked up from germline, CDR1 is SGHTA and CDR2 is FQGNSA. The length of the CDR3 is 14 residues. This CDR3 is CASSLAGAFKPQHF. The CDR3 DNA reads as TGTGCCAGCAGCTTAGCAGGGGCGTTCAAGCCCCAGCATTTT.

This clonotype showed up just a few times. This chain links TRBV7-2 with TRBJ2-6, with a tentative D call TRBD1 (5 bases). CDR1 and CDR2 (germline): SGHTA, FQGNSA. The CDR3 totals 18 residues. The germline V and J ends were trimmed by 0 bases and 0 bases, with 12 bases remaining between them. CDR3 nucleotide sequence: TGTGCCAGCAGCTTAGCGACAGAGGAAGTCTCTGGGGCCAACGTCCTGACTTTC. The encoded protein is CASSLATEEVSGANVLTF.

The chain is built from TRBV20-1 and TRBJ1-1; D might be TRBD1 (6 bases). Between the trimmed V and J ends, which lost 1 base and 2 bases, there was a span of 8 bases. The CDR3 is made up of 13 amino acids. The germline CDR1 and CDR2 sequences are DFQATT and SNEGSKA (reference sequence). CDR3 nucleotide sequence: TGCAGTGCTAGAGGGGACATTAACACTGAAGCTTTCTTT. Amino acid sequence: CSARGDINTEAFF.

There are many counts of this clonotype. This rearrangement joins TRBV2 to TRBJ1-5, with D hard to call. The CDR3 totals 13 residues. V was cut by 4 bases and J by 3 bases, with 7 bases left in between. Germline V gene lookup returns CDR1 SNHLY and CDR2 FYNNEI. CDR3 sequence: CASSVLDNQPQHF. The CDR3 nucleotides read TGTGCCAGCAGTGTTCTGGACAATCAGCCCCAGCATTTT. The full variable domain, in which reference TRBV2 and TRBJ1-5 provide the parts outside the CDR3, is EPEVTQTPSHQVTQMGQEVILRCVPISNHLYFYWYRQILGQKVEFLVSFYNNEISEKSEIFDDQFSVERPDGSNFTLKIRSTKLEDSAMYFCASSVLDNQPQHFGDGTRLSIL.

This clonotype has more than one count but fewer than ten. V is TRBV19 and J is TRBJ2-7, with 8 positions matching TRBD1. Germline V gene lookup returns CDR1 LNHDA and CDR2 SQIVND (reference sequence). The V segment lost 6 bases and the J segment 1 base; nucleotides outside the gene matches: 5. The CDR3 is 14 residues long. The CDR3 protein is CASSTTGGSYEQYF. In DNA form, the CDR3 reads TGTGCCAGTAGCACCACAGGGGGTTCCTACGAGCAGTACTTC.